Below, 9 T cell receptor beta chains from the same sample are listed, as sequenced in a study of identical twins. TCRdb re-analysed the 5' RACE reads in MiXCR, keeping a single row per CDR3 protein. The data show 550,000 to 800,000 distinct CDR3 sequences, with under 8.5% seen just once and 1.6% held by the top ten. The sample also formed part of further work on yellow fever vaccine responses in identical twins.

Sequenced: PBMCs. All receptors come from a young woman in good health.

The rearrangement uses TRBV5-5 and TRBJ1-4, with D perhaps TRBD1 (6 bases). This CDR3 has 13 amino acids. With 2 bases removed from V and 8 bases from J, the gap between germline ends came to 10 bases. Germline V gene lookup returns CDR1 SGHKS and CDR2 YYEKEE (reference sequence). The CDR3 nucleotides are TGTGCCAGCAGCTTTGAAGGGACAGAAAAACTGTTTTTT. It is translated as CASSFEGTEKLFF.

This clonotype appeared many times. The chain links TRBV12-3 or TRBV12-4 to TRBJ2-3; D perhaps matches TRBD2 (5 bases). The V end was cut by 6 bases, the J end by 2 bases, with 12 bases between. CDR3 length equals 14 residues. The CDR3 region is CASSPSSDTDTQYF. As DNA, the CDR3 is TGTGCCAGCAGCCCCAGTAGCGACACAGATACGCAGTATTTT.

This clonotype was observed many times. The chain combines TRBV2 with TRBJ1-4; 7 positions match TRBD1. V shed 6 bases, J shed 4 bases, and the junction held 8 bases outside the gene matches. Germline CDR1 and CDR2: SNHLY and FYNNEI. The CDR3 consists of 15 residues. CDR3 sequence: CASSAPGQHNEKLFF. The CDR3 nucleotides read TGTGCCAGCAGCGCGCCGGGACAGCATAATGAAAAACTGTTTTTT.

This clonotype was seen only a few times. V gene TRBV15 combines with J gene TRBJ2-3; D not certain. Per the germline V gene, CDR1 is LNHNV and CDR2 is YYDKDF (reference sequence). The CDR3 covers 15 residues. The germline V and J ends were trimmed by 0 bases and 0 bases, with 7 bases remaining between them. The CDR3 DNA follows: TGTGCCACCAGCAGAGAGGCCACGAGCACAGATACGCAGTATTTT. As protein: CATSREATSTDTQYF.

The chain carries TRBV10-3 and TRBJ2-7; D gene ambiguous. The V gene lost 0 bases and the J gene lost 0 bases, with 9 bases spanning the gap. The CDR3 contains 15 residues. From germline, CDR1 is ENHRY and CDR2 SYGVKD. CDR3 protein: CAISESGRDSYEQYF. Here the CDR3 DNA reads TGTGCCATCAGTGAGTCGGGAAGGGACTCCTACGAGCAGTACTTC.

The V and J genes are TRBV29-1 and TRBJ2-3; D possibly corresponds to TRBD2 (6 bases). Between the trimmed V and J ends, which lost 7 bases and 2 bases, there was a span of 16 bases. The germline V gene encodes CDR1 SQVTM and CDR2 ANQGSEA. The CDR3 is made up of 14 amino acids. The CDR3 region is CSASTSLHTDTQYF. CDR3 coding DNA: TGCAGCGCCTCGACTAGTCTTCACACAGATACGCAGTATTTT.

This clonotype was seen repeatedly, ten times or more. The chain uses TRBV7-9 and TRBJ1-1; D is ambiguous. The V gene's germline CDR1 is SEHNR and CDR2 FQNEAQ (reference sequence). V was trimmed by 4 bases and J by 8 bases, leaving 8 bases between them. The CDR3 is 11 amino acids. For the CDR3, the DNA is TGTGCCAGCAGCTCTGGCCGAGAAGCTTTCTTT. Residues: CASSSGREAFF. The full variable domain, its missing parts supplied by reference TRBV7-9 and TRBJ1-1, is DTGVSQNPRHKITKRGQNVTFRCDPISEHNRLYWYRQTLGQGPEFLTYFQNEAQLEKSRLLSDRFSAERPKGSFSTLEIQRTEQGDSAMYLCASSSGREAFFGQGTRLTVV.

This clonotype was observed at least ten times. The gene calls are TRBV24-1 and TRBJ2-2; no clear D. The V gene lost 1 base and the J gene lost 2 bases, with 13 bases spanning the gap. The CDR3 length is 17 residues. Per germline, CDR1 KGHDR and CDR2 SFDVKD. The CDR3 bases are TGTGCCACCAGTGATTTCTTCGTGACTGAAAACACCGGGGAGCTGTTTTTT. Amino acid sequence: CATSDFFVTENTGELFF.

The chain carries TRBV12-3 or TRBV12-4 and TRBJ2-1; TRBD2 might be the D (6 bases). Deletions cut 6 bases from V and 4 bases from J, with 13 bases between. CDR3 length: 14 amino acids. This chain's CDR3 is CASRRDERYNEQFF. The CDR3 bases are TGTGCCAGCAGGCGGGACGAGAGGTACAATGAGCAGTTCTTC.